This entry features one TCR beta chain sequence. The antigen is unknown. These data are taken from a study of lymphopenia after photon versus proton radiotherapy. General study results and limits: A bigger post-nadir fall in TCR diversity correlated inversely with survival time in deceased patients. Relative stability marked proton patients; photon patients lost diversity and naive cells.

Using immunoSEQ multiplex PCR, the repertoire was profiled, and TCRdb retains in-frame clones only, with some absent. The sample has 50,000 to 60,000 clones, more than 85% seen once. J was trimmed by 9 bases and V by 6 bases; bases with no gene match: 8. The CDR3 has 14 residues. Germline CDR1 reads MNHEY; CDR2 reads SMNVEV (reference sequence). The material sequenced was peripheral blood, taken from a patient treated with photon-based radiotherapy. The gene calls are TRBV27 and TRBJ2-1; 10 bases agree with TRBD2. The clonotype was recovered from a woman in her thirties or forties with cholangiocarcinoma. DNA of the CDR3: TGTGCCAGCAGGCTAGCGGGAGACGTTAGTGAGCAGTTCTTC. Translated, it gives CASRLAGDVSEQFF.